This T cell receptor (beta chain) was found in a study of T cells in Graves' hyperthyroidism and ophthalmopathy. Template material for amplifying TCR beta CDR3 regions consisted of RNA transcripts. Primed by the HTBI set, a first-round RT-PCR was run on the TCR CDR3. TCRdb reprocessed the multiplex PCR reads via MiXCR and lists one record per CDR3 protein. This table has some 600,000 distinct CDR3 sequences, about 15% appearing once. This CDR3 contains 17 residues. V lost 2 bases and J lost 1, with 19 bases in between. Looked up from germline, CDR1 is GTSNPN and CDR2 is SVGIG (reference sequence). This clonotype showed up many times.

The chain joins TRBV30 to TRBJ2-3, with D possibly being TRBD1 or TRBD2 (5 bases each). The receptor comes from a woman aged 25 to 39 with Graves' hyperthyroidism that later progressed to Graves' ophthalmopathy. The specimen sequenced was blood. The CDR3 spells CAWSLPGPPSRTDTQYF. The DNA of the CDR3 is TGTGCCTGGAGTCTGCCGGGACCTCCCTCCCGCACAGATACGCAGTATTTT.